This is a list of T cell receptor beta chains from one sample in a study of T cell responses to AZD1222 COVID-19 vaccine. Sequencing used immunoSEQ multiplex PCR; TCRdb keeps in-frame clones, though not all of them. This table holds around 80,000 clones, approximately 83% found once. Sequenced material: peripheral blood, taken 28 days after the second AZD1222 dose. These receptors came from an adult who received the AZD1222 COVID-19 vaccine. Each CDR3 is given with its conserved first and last residue. The D gene is left open where the match is weak. Size values are once, few and many counts, or a class for expanded clones, and some rows have none.

d_call	j_call	v_call	clone_size	cdr3_nt	cdr3_aa
.	TRBJ1-1	TRBV6-5	few	TGTGCCAGCAGTTACGGGGGGACCGAAGCTTTCTTT	CASSYGGTEAFF
TRBD1	TRBJ2-7	TRBV5-8	.	TGTGCCAGCAGCGTCCAGGGGGCCTACGAGCAGTACTTC	CASSVQGAYEQYF
.	TRBJ1-4	TRBV28	.	TGTGCCAGCAGTTTAGATATCGGGGGCGAAAAACTGTTTTTT	CASSLDIGGEKLFF
.	TRBJ1-4	TRBV19	few	TGTGCCAGTAGTCCGGGGGAACTAGGGATCGGCGAAAAACTGTTTTTT	CASSPGELGIGEKLFF
TRBD1	TRBJ1-1	TRBV10-3	few	TGTGCCATCAGGACGAACAGGGGCGGGCTTACTACTGAAGCTTTCTTT	CAIRTNRGGLTTEAFF
TRBD1	TRBJ1-5	TRBV4-2	.	TGTGCCAGCAGCCAACCCAATCCGGGACAGATAAATCAGCCCCAGCATTTT	CASSQPNPGQINQPQHF
.	TRBJ1-5	TRBV6-4	.	TGTGCCAGCAGTGAGCTCCGGGGTCAGCCCCAGCATTTT	CASSELRGQPQHF
.	TRBJ2-5	TRBV5-1	.	TGCGCCAGCAGCTTAGGGGGGGGCCTTCAAGAGACCCAGTACTTC	CASSLGGGLQETQYF
.	TRBJ2-1	TRBV27	.	TGTGCCAGCAGCCTAGACTCCTACAATGAGCAGTTCTTC	CASSLDSYNEQFF
.	TRBJ2-2	TRBV7-8	.	TGTGCCAGCAGCTTTTCAGGGAACACCGGGGAGCTGTTTTTT	CASSFSGNTGELFF
.	TRBJ2-1	TRBV2	.	TGTGCCAGCAGTGAAGGCCTTCTGGAGCAGTTCTTC	CASSEGLLEQFF
.	TRBJ2-7	TRBV6-5	.	TGTGCCAGCAAAAAGACAATCGGCTACGAGCAGTACTTC	CASKKTIGYEQYF
.	TRBJ2-4	TRBV7-8	.	TGTGCCAGCAGCCGAGGCAGAGTAGCCAAAAACATTCAGTACTTC	CASSRGRVAKNIQYF